This TCR beta chain came from a study of blood T cell repertoires in COVID-19. The overall study: Samples of COVID-19 (acute and convalescent) were obtained from the United States, Italy and Spain.

Clones were read by immunoSEQ multiplex PCR, and TCRdb kept only the in-frame ones, dropping some. The sample includes 200,000 to 250,000 clones, approximately 83% of them seen just once. Enrolled through a virtual design, the participants were between roughly 18 and 95 years of age and came from some 25 US areas. Cohort allocation depended upon clinical history that participants reported. Trimming removed 6 bases from V and 8 bases from J; junction bases left unmatched: 14. The germline gives CDR1 LNHNV, CDR2 YYDKDF (reference sequence). The CDR3 sequence is 16 residues long. The clonotype originates from a woman aged 55-70 years who had recovered from COVID-19. Sequencing was carried out using PBMCs or T cells enriched from blood (not recorded which). V gene TRBV15 combines with J gene TRBJ1-4, with 8 bases aligning to TRBD1. CDR3: CATSENPGGEQEKLFF. The CDR3 DNA follows: TGTGCCACCAGTGAAAACCCAGGGGGCGAGCAAGAAAAACTGTTTTTT.